A single sample gave rise to the 10 T cell receptor beta chains below, sequenced in a study of immune heterogeneity within non-small cell lung tumors. With 32 V and 13 J primers, multiplex PCR amplified the TCR beta CDR3. TCRdb reprocessed the multiplex PCR reads with MiXCR, giving one entry per CDR3 protein. This sample has fewer than 11,000 distinct CDR3 sequences, with 26% found just once. Samples each supplied 600 ng of bulk tumor genomic DNA as template. Spaced far apart, several biopsies were taken from each primary tumor during surgery. Curative surgery was performed on patients who had untreated, newly diagnosed non-small cell lung cancer. The sequenced sample consisted of lung tumor tissue. These receptors were collected from a woman in her fifties or sixties with non-small cell lung cancer.

The V call is TRBV5-6, the J call TRBJ1-5; perhaps TRBD1 as D (6 bases). Germline V CDR1 and CDR2: SGHDT, YYEEEE. V lost 2 bases to trimming and J lost 7 bases, with 19 bases between them. There are 16 residues in the CDR3. The CDR3: CASSFLRGEAGQPQHF. In nucleotides, the CDR3 is TGTGCCAGCAGCTTCTTAAGGGGGGAGGCAGGACAGCCCCAGCATTTT.

This clonotype was counted only a few times. The J gene is TRBJ2-2, the V gene TRBV24-1; 10 nucleotides line up with TRBD2. The CDR3 spans 16 residues. Per the germline V gene, CDR1 is KGHDR and CDR2 is SFDVKD. With V trimmed by 7 bases and J by 3 bases, 7 bases remained unmatched. CDR3 nucleotides: TGTGCCACCAGAACACCCCTAGCGGGGGACACCGGGGAGCTGTTTTTT. Translating it yields CATRTPLAGDTGELFF.

This clonotype occurred many times. This chain joins TRBV7-9 and TRBJ2-2; weak D call: TRBD1 (5 bases). Germline-derived CDR1 and CDR2 are SEHNR and FQNEAQ (reference sequence). The ends were cut back, 1 base at V and 1 base at J, with 7 bases in the middle. The CDR3 spans 15 residues. The CDR3 loop is CASSLEGQNTGELFF. The CDR3 nucleotides read TGTGCCAGCAGCTTAGAAGGACAGAACACCGGGGAGCTGTTTTTT.

Only a few counts were recorded for this clonotype. The chain recombines TRBV10-2 with TRBJ2-7, with D unresolved. This CDR3 region has 13 residues. The V end lost 2 bases, the J end lost 3 bases, and 8 bases lay between the germline ends. Germline loops: CDR1 WSHSY, CDR2 SAAADI. The CDR3 protein is CASSERLIYEQYF. The CDR3 DNA follows: TGCGCCAGCAGTGAGAGACTTATCTACGAGCAGTACTTC.

A few counts support this clonotype. The chain carries TRBV3-1 and TRBJ2-3, with D unclear. Trimming left V 2 bases short and J 0 bases short, with 24 bases between. Germline V CDR1 and CDR2: LGHDT, YNNKEL (reference sequence). The CDR3 totals 20 residues. CDR3: CASSQTLLKPGFRSTDTQYF. CDR3 DNA: TGTGCCAGCAGCCAAACCCTCCTGAAGCCCGGATTTCGTAGCACAGATACGCAGTATTTT.

This rearrangement joins TRBV27 to TRBJ2-3; the match to TRBD2 covers 10 bases. This CDR3 region has 15 residues. CDR1 and CDR2 from the germline V gene are MNHEY and SMNVEV (reference sequence). Trimming removed 3 bases from V and 4 bases from J; junction bases left unmatched: 4. CDR3 amino acids: CASSFGSGRADTQYF. CDR3 nucleotide sequence: TGTGCCAGCAGTTTTGGAAGCGGGAGGGCAGATACGCAGTATTTT.

Judged by abundance, this clonotype is medium-sized. This CDR3 is CASSPLDRANYGYTF. DNA for the CDR3: TGCGCCAGCAGCCCGTTGGACAGGGCTAACTATGGCTACACCTTC. The V call is TRBV4-1, the J call TRBJ1-2; 8 nucleotides line up with TRBD1. This CDR3 has 15 amino acids. V was clipped by 4 bases and J by 0 bases; unmatched bases: 4. Per the germline V gene, CDR1 is MGHRA and CDR2 is YSYEKL.

The chain joins TRBV2 to TRBJ2-2; D not resolved. Germline values: CDR1 SNHLY, CDR2 FYNNEI. V lost 5 bases and J 2 bases, leaving 9 bases between the germline ends. The CDR3 spans 14 residues. The CDR3 nucleotides read TGTGCCAGCAGTTTAAACCGAAACACCGGGGAGCTGTTTTTT. This sequence encodes CASSLNRNTGELFF. The variable domain in full, with the rest retrieved from reference TRBV2 and TRBJ2-2, is EPEVTQTPSHQVTQMGQEVILRCVPISNHLYFYWYRQILGQKVEFLVSFYNNEISEKSEIFDDQFSVERPDGSNFTLKIRSTKLEDSAMYFCASSLNRNTGELFFGEGSRLTVL.

A note on this clonotype: As the CDR3 is not closed by the conserved phenylalanine or tryptophan, this likely results from a read error. The CDR3 nucleotides are TGTGCCAGCAGCCTTCCGGTGATTCTGAACACTGAAGCTTTCCTT. This codes for CASSLPVILNTEAFL. The chain has TRBV6-1 and TRBJ1-1; D gene uncertain. V lost 6 bases, J lost 0 bases, and 14 bases lay in between. The CDR3 spans 15 residues. Germline V gene lookup returns CDR1 MNHNS and CDR2 SASEGT.

The chain uses TRBV5-5 and TRBJ2-6; the D is unclear. The CDR3 loop spans 13 amino acids. Germline values: CDR1 SGHKS, CDR2 YYEKEE (reference sequence). Trimming pared 0 bases from V and 12 bases from J, leaving 10 bases between. CDR3 protein: CASSLGTLSVLTF. The CDR3 DNA sequence: TGTGCCAGCAGCTTGGGGACGCTATCCGTCCTGACTTTC.